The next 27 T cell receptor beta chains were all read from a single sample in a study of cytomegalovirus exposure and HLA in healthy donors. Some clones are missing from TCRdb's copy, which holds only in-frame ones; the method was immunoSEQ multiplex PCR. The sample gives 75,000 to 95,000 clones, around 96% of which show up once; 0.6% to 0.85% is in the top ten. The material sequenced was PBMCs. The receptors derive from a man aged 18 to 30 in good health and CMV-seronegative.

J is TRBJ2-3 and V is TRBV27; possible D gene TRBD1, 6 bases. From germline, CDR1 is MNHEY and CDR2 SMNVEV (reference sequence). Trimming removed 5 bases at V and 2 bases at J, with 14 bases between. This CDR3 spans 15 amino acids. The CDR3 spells CASSRQGTATDTQYF. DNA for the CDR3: TGTGCCAGCAGTCGCCAGGGGACGGCCACAGATACGCAGTATTTT.

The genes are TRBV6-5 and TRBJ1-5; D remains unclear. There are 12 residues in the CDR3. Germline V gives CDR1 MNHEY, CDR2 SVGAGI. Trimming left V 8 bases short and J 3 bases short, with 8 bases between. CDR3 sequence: CASGRFNQPQHF. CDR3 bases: TGTGCCAGCGGGAGGTTCAATCAGCCCCAGCATTTT.

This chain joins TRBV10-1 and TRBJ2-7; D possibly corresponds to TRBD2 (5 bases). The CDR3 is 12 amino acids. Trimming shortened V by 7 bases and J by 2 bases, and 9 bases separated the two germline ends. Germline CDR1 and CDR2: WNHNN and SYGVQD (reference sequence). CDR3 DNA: TGCGCCAGCATACTAGGGACCTACGAGCAGTACTTC. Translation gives CASILGTYEQYF.

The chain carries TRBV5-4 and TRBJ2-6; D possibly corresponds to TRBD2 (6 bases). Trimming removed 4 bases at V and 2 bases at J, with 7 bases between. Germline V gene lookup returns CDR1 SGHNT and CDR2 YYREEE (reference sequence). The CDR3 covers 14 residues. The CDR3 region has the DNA TGTGCCAGCAGCCGGGAGACTGGGGCCAACGTCCTGACTTTC. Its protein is CASSRETGANVLTF.

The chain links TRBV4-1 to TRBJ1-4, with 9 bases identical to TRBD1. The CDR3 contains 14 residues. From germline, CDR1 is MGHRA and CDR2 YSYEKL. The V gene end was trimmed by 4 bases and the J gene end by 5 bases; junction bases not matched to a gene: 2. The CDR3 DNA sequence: TGCGCCAGCAGCCGGGGGACAGGGAATGAAAAACTGTTTTTT. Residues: CASSRGTGNEKLFF.

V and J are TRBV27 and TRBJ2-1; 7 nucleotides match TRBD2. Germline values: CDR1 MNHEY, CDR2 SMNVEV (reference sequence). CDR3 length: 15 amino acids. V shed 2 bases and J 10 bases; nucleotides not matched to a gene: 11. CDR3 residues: CASSLMRERRGEQFF. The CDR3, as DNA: TGTGCCAGCAGTTTAATGCGGGAGCGCCGAGGGGAGCAGTTCTTC.

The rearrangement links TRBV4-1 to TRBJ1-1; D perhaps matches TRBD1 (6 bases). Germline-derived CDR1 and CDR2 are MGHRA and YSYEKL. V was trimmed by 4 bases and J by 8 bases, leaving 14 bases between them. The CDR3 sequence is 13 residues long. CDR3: CASSRGQFAEAFF. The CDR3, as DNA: TGCGCCAGCAGCCGAGGACAGTTTGCAGAAGCTTTCTTT.

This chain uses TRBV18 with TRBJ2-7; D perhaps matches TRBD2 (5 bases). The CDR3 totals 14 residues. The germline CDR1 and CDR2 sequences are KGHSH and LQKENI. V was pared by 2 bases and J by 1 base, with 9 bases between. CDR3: CASSPGEHSYEQYF. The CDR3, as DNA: TGTGCCAGCTCACCAGGGGAGCATTCCTACGAGCAGTACTTC.

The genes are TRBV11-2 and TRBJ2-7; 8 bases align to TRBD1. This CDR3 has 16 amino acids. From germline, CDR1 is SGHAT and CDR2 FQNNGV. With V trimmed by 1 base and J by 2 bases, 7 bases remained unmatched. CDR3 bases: TGTGCCAGCAGCTTAGTCTCGGGCAGGGGGCCCTACGAGCAGTACTTC. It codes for CASSLVSGRGPYEQYF.

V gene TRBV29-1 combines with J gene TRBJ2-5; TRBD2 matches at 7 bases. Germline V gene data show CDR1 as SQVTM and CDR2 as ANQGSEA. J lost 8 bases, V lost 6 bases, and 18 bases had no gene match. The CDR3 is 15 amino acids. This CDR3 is CSVEGGLGGRNTQYF. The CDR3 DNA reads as TGCAGCGTGGAGGGAGGGTTGGGCGGGAGAAATACCCAGTACTTC. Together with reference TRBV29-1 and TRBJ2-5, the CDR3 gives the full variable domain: SAVISQKPSRDICQRGTSLTIQCQVDSQVTMMFWYRQQPGQSLTLIATANQGSEATYESGFVIDKFPISRPNLTFSTLTVSNMSPEDSSIYLCSVEGGLGGRNTQYFGPGTRLLVL.

CDR3 in DNA: TGCGCCAGCAGCTTAACAGGGGGCCTGAGTCAGCCCCAGCATTTT. This sequence encodes CASSLTGGLSQPQHF. The chain combines TRBV5-1 with TRBJ1-5, with 9 bases fitting TRBD1. Germline V gene sequence: CDR1 SGHRS, CDR2 YFSETQ. The CDR3 spans 15 residues. Unmatched junction bases numbered 6, after V lost 2 bases and J lost 6 bases. Full variable domain (missing parts from reference TRBV5-1 and TRBJ1-5): KAGVTQTPRYLIKTRGQQVTLSCSPISGHRSVSWYQQTPGQGLQFLFEYFSETQRNKGNFPGRFSGRQFSNSRSEMNVSTLELGDSALYLCASSLTGGLSQPQHFGDGTRLSIL.

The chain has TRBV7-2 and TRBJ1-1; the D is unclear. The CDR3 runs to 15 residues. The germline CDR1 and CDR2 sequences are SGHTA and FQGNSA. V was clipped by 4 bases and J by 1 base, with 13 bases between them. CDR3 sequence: CASSSEGQRNTEAFF. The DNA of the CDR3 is TGTGCCAGCAGCTCGGAGGGTCAAAGGAACACTGAAGCTTTCTTT. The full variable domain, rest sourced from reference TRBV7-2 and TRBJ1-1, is GAGVSQSPSNKVTEKGKDVELRCDPISGHTALYWYRQSLGQGLEFLIYFQGNSAPDKSGLPSDRFSAERTGGSVSTLTIQRTQQEDSAVYLCASSSEGQRNTEAFFGQGTRLTVV.

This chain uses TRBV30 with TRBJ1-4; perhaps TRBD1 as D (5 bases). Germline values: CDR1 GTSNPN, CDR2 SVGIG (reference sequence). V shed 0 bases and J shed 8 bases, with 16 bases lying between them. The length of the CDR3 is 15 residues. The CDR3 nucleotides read TGTGCCTGGAGTGTATCGGCAGGGTATGGAGAAAAACTGTTTTTT. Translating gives CAWSVSAGYGEKLFF.

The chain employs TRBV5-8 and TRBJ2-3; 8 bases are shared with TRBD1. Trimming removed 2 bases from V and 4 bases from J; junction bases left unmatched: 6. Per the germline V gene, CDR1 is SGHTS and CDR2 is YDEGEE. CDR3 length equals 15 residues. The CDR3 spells CASSFRGLDSDTQYF. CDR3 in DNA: TGTGCCAGCAGCTTCAGGGGGCTGGATTCAGATACGCAGTATTTT.

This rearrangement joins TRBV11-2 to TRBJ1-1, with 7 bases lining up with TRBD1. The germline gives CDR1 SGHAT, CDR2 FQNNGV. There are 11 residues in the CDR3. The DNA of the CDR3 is TGTGCAGACAGGGTGAACACTGAAGCTTTCTTT. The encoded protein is CADRVNTEAFF. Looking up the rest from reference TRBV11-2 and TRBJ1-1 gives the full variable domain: EAGVAQSPRYKIIEKRQSVAFWCNPISGHATLYWYQQILGQGPKLLIQFQNNGVVDDSQLPKDRFSAERLKGVDSTLKIQPAKLEDSAVYLCADRVNTEAFFGQGTRLTVV.

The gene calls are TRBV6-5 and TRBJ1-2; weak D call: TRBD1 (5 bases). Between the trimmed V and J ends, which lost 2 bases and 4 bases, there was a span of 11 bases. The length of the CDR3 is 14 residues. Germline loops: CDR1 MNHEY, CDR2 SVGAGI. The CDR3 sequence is CASSYIRGSYGYTF. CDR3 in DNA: TGTGCCAGCAGTTACATCCGGGGGAGCTATGGCTACACCTTC.

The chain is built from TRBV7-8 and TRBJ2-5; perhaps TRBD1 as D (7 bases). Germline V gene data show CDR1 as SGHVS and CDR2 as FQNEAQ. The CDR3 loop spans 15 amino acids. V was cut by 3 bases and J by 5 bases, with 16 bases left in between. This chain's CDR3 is CASSLAGQPSETQYF. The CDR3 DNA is TGTGCCAGCAGCTTGGCGGGACAGCCCTCGGAGACCCAGTACTTC.

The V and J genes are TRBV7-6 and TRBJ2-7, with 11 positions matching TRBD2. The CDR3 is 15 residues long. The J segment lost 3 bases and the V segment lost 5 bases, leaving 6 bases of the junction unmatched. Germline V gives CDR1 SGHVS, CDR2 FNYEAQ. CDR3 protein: CASSATSGVVYEQYF. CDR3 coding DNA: TGTGCCAGCAGCGCGACTAGCGGGGTGGTCTACGAGCAGTACTTC.

CDR3 in amino acids: CASSLGAGSTGELFF. As DNA, the CDR3 is TGTGCCAGCAGCTTAGGGGCGGGGTCTACCGGGGAGCTGTTTTTT. The chain uses TRBV7-9 and TRBJ2-2; D might be TRBD2 (6 bases). The CDR3 consists of 15 residues. V gave up 1 base and J gave up 5 bases, with 11 bases separating them. The germline V gene has CDR1 SEHNR and CDR2 FQNEAQ (reference sequence).

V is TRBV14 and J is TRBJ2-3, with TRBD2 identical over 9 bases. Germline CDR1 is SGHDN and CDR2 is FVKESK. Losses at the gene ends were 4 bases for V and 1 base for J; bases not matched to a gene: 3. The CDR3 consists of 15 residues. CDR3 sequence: CASSRRLAGTDTQYF. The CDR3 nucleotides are TGTGCCAGCAGCCGAAGACTAGCGGGCACAGATACGCAGTATTTT. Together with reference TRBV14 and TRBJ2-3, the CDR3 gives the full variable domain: EAGVTQFPSHSVIEKGQTVTLRCDPISGHDNLYWYRRVMGKEIKFLLHFVKESKQDESGMPNNRFLAERTGGTYSTLKVQPAELEDSGVYFCASSRRLAGTDTQYFGPGTRLTVL.

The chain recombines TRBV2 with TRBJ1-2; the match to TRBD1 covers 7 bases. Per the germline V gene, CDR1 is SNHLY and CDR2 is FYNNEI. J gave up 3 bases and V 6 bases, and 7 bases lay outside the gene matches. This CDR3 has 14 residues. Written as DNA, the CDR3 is TGTGCCAGCAGGATCCGGACAGGTGACTATGGCTACACCTTC. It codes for CASRIRTGDYGYTF.

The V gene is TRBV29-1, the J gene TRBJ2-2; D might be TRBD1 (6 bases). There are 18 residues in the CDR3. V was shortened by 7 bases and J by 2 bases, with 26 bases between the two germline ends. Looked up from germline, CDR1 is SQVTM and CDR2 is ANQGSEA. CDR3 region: CSAEVGTPFTSNTGELFF. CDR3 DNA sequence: TGCAGCGCTGAGGTCGGGACACCATTCACTTCCAACACCGGGGAGCTGTTTTTT.

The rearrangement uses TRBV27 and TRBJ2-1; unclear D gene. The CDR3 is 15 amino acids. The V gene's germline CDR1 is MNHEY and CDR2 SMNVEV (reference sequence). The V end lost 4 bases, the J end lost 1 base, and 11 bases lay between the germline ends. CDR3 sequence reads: CASSSSELSYNEQFF. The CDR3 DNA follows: TGTGCCAGCAGTTCAAGTGAGTTGTCCTACAATGAGCAGTTCTTC.

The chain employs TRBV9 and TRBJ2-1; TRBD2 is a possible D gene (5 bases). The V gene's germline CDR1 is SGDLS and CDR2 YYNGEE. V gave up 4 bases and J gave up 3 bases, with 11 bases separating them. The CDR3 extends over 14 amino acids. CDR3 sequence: CASSSETNYNEQFF. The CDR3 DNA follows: TGTGCCAGCAGCAGCGAGACTAACTACAATGAGCAGTTCTTC. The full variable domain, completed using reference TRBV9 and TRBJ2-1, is DSGVTQTPKHLITATGQRVTLRCSPRSGDLSVYWYQQSLDQGLQFLIQYYNGEERAKGNILERFSAQQFPDLHSELNLSSLELGDSALYFCASSSETNYNEQFFGPGTRLTVL.

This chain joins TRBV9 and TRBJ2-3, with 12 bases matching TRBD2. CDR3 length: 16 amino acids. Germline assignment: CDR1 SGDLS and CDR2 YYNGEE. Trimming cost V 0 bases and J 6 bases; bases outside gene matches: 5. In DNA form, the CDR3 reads TGTGCCAGCAGCGTAGGGACTAGCGGGATGAGGGATACGCAGTATTTT. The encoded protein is CASSVGTSGMRDTQYF.

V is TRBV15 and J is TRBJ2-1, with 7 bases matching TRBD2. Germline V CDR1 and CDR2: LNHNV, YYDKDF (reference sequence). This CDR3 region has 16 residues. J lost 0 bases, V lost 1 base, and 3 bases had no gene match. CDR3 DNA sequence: TGTGCCACCAGCAGAGCGGGGGGAAGCTCCTACAATGAGCAGTTCTTC. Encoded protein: CATSRAGGSSYNEQFF.

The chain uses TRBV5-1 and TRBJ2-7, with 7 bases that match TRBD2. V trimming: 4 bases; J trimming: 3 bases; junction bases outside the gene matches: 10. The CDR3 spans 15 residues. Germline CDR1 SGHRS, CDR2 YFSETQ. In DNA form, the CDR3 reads TGCGCCAGCAGCGCCGGGACGGGGGGAGTCTACGAGCAGTACGTC. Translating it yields CASSAGTGGVYEQYV.